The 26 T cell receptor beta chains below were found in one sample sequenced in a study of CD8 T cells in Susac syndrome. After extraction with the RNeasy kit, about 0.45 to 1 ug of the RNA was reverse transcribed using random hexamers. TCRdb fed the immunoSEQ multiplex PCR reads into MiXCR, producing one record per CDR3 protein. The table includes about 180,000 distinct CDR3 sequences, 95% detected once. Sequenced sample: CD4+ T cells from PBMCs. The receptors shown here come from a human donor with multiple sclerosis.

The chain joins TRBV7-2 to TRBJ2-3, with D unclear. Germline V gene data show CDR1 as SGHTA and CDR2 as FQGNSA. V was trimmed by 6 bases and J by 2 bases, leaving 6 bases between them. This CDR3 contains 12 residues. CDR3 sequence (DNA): TGTGCCAGCAGGCGTATCACAGATACGCAGTATTTT. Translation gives CASRRITDTQYF.

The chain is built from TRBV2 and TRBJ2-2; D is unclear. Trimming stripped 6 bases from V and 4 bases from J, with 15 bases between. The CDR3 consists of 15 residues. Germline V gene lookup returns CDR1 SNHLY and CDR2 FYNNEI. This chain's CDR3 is CASRRPGPGTGELFF. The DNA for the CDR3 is TGTGCCAGCAGGCGGCCGGGTCCCGGCACCGGGGAGCTGTTTTTT.

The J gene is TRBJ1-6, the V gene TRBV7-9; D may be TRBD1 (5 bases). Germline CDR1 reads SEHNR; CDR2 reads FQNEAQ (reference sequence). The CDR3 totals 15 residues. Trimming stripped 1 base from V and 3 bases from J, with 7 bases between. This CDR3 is CASSLGDGYNSPLHF. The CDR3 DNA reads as TGTGCCAGCAGCTTAGGGGACGGCTATAATTCACCCCTCCACTTT.

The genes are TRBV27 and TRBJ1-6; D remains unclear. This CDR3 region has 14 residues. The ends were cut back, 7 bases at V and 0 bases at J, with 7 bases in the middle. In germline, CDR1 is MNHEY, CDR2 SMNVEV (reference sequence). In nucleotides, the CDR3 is TGTGCCAGCACCACCGTCTCCTATAATTCACCCCTCCACTTT. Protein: CASTTVSYNSPLHF.

The CDR3 region has the DNA TGTGCCAGCAGCCCAACCTTAACACCGGCAACTAATGAAAAACTGTTTTTT. Its translation: CASSPTLTPATNEKLFF. The rearrangement joins TRBV7-3 to TRBJ1-4; D remains ambiguous. The germline CDR1 and CDR2 sequences are SGHTA and FQGTGA. V gave up 5 bases and J gave up 0 bases, with 16 bases separating them. The CDR3 has 17 residues.

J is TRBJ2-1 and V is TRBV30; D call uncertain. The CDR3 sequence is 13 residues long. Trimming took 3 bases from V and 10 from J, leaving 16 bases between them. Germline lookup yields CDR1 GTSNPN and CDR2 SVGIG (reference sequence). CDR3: CAWSNTLGYEQFF. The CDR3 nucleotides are TGTGCCTGGAGCAATACGTTGGGGTACGAGCAGTTCTTC.

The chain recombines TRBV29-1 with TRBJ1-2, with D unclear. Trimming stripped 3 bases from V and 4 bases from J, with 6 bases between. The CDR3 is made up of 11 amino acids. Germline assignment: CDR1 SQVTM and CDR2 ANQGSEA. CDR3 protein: CSVDGIYGYTF. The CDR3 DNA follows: TGCAGCGTTGATGGCATCTATGGCTACACCTTC.

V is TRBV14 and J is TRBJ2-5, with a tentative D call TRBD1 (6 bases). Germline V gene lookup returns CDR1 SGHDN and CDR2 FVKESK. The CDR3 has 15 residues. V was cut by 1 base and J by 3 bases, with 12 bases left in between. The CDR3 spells CASSQVGQGKETQYF. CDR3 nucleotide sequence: TGTGCCAGCAGCCAAGTGGGGCAGGGGAAAGAGACCCAGTACTTC.

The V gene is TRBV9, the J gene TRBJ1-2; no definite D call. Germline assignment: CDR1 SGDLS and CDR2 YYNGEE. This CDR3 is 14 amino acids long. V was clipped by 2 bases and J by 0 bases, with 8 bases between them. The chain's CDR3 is CASSVSDTNYGYTF. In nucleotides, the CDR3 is TGTGCCAGCAGCGTTTCAGACACTAACTATGGCTACACCTTC.

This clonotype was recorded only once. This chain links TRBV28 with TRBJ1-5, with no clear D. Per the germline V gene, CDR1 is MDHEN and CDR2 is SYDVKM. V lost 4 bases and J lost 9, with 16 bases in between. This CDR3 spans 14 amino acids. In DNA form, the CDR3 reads TGTGCCAGCAGTTCCCTCGGACTGGAACCGCCCCAGCATTTT. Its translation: CASSSLGLEPPQHF.

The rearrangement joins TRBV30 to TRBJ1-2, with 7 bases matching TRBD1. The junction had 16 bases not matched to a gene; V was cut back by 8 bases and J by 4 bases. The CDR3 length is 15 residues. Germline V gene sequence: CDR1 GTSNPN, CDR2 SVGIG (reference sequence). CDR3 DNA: TGTGCCGGCAGGGGGAAACTCGGGTCGGGCTATGGCTACACCTTC. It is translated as CAGRGKLGSGYGYTF.

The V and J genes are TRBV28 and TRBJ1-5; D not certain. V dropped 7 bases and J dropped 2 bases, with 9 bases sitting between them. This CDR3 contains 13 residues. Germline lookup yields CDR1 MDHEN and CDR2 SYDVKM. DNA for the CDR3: TGTGCCAGCAAAGGGTTTGGCAATCAGCCCCAGCATTTT. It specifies CASKGFGNQPQHF.

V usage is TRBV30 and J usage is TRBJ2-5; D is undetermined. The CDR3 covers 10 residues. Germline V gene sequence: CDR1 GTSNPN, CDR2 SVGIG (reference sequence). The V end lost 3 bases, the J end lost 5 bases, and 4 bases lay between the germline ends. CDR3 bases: TGTGCCTGGAGCCTTGAGACCCAGTACTTC. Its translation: CAWSLETQYF.

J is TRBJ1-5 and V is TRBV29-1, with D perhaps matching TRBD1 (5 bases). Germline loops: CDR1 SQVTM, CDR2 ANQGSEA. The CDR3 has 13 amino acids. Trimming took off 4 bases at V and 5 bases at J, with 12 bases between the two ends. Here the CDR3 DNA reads TGCAGCGTTGCCCTCGCGGGGGATCAGCCCCAGCATTTT. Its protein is CSVALAGDQPQHF. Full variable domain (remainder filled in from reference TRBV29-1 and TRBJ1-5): SAVISQKPSRDICQRGTSLTIQCQVDSQVTMMFWYRQQPGQSLTLIATANQGSEATYESGFVIDKFPISRPNLTFSTLTVSNMSPEDSSIYLCSVALAGDQPQHFGDGTRLSIL.

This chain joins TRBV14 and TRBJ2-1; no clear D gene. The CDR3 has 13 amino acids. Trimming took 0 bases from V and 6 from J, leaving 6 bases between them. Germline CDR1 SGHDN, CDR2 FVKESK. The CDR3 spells CASSQDRSNEQFF. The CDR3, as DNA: TGTGCCAGCAGCCAAGACAGGTCCAATGAGCAGTTCTTC.

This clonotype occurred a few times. The CDR3 here is CASSLTLQGEGYTF. CDR3 coding DNA: TGTGCCAGCAGCTTAACGCTGCAGGGGGAGGGCTACACCTTC. The chain joins TRBV7-3 to TRBJ1-2; 7 nucleotides agree with TRBD1. In germline, CDR1 is SGHTA, CDR2 FQGTGA. V trimming: 0 bases; J trimming: 8 bases; junction bases outside the gene matches: 6. This CDR3 has 14 residues.

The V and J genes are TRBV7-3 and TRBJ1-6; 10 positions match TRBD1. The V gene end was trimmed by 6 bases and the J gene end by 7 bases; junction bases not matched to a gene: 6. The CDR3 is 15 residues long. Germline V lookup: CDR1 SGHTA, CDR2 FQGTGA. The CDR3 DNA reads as TGTGCCAGCAGTCTACTGGGACAGGGGAATTCACCCCTCCACTTT. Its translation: CASSLLGQGNSPLHF. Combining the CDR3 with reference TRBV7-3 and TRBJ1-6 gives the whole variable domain GAGVSQTPSNKVTEKGKYVELRCDPISGHTALYWYRQSLGQGPEFLIYFQGTGAADDSGLPNDRFFAVRPEGSVSTLKIQRTERGDSAVYLCASSLLGQGNSPLHFGNGTRLTVT.

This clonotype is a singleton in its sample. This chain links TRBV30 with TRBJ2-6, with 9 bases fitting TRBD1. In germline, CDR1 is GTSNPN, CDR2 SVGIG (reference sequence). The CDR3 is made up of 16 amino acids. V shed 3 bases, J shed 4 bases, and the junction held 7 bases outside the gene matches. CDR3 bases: TGTGCCTGGAGCGGTAGGACAGGGGCAGGGGCCAACGTCCTGACTTTC. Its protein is CAWSGRTGAGANVLTF.

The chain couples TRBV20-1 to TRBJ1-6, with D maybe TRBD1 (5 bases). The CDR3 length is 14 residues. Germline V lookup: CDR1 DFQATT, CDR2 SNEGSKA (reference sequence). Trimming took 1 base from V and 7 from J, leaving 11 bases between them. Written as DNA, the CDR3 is TGCAGTGCTAGAGTTGCAGGGCCAAATTCACCCCTCCACTTT. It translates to CSARVAGPNSPLHF.

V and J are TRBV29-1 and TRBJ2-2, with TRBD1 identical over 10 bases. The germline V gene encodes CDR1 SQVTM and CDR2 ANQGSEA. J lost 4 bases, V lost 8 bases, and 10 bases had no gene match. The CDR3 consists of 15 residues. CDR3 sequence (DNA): TGCAGCTGGGCCTCCGGGACAGGGGTCACCGGGGAGCTGTTTTTT. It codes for CSWASGTGVTGELFF.

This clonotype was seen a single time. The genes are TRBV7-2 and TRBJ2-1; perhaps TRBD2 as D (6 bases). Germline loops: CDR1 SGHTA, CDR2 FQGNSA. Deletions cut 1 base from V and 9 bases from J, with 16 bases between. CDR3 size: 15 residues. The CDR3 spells CASSLDGGKSSEQFF. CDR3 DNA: TGTGCCAGCAGCTTAGACGGGGGTAAGAGTAGTGAGCAGTTCTTC.

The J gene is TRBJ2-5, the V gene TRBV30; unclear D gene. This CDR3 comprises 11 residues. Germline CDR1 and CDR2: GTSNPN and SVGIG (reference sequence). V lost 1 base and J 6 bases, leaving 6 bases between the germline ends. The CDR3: CAWSAPQTQYF. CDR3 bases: TGTGCCTGGAGTGCACCGCAGACCCAGTACTTC. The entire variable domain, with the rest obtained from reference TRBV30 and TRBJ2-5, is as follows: SQTIHQWPATLVQPVGSPLSLECTVEGTSNPNLYWYRQAAGRGLQLLFYSVGIGQISSEVPQNLSASRPQDRQFILSSKKLLLSDSGFYLCAWSAPQTQYFGPGTRLLVL.

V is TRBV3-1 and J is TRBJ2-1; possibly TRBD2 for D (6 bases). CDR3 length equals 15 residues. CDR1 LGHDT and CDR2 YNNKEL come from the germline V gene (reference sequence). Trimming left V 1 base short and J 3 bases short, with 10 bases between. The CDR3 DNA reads TGTGCCAGCAGCCAAGCAGCCGGGGGCTACAATGAGCAGTTCTTC. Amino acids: CASSQAAGGYNEQFF.

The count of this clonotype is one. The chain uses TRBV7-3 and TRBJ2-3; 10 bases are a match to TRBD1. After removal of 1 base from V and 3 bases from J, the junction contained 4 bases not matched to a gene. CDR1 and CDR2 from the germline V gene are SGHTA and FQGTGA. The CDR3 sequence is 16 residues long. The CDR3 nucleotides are TGTGCCAGCAGCTTAATGGGACAGGGGTCTACAGATACGCAGTATTTT. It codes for CASSLMGQGSTDTQYF.

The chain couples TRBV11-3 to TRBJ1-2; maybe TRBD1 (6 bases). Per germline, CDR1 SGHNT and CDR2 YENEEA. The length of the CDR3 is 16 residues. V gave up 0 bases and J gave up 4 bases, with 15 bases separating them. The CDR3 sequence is CASSLDPTGYGYGYTF. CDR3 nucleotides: TGTGCCAGCAGCTTAGATCCCACAGGGTATGGCTATGGCTACACCTTC.

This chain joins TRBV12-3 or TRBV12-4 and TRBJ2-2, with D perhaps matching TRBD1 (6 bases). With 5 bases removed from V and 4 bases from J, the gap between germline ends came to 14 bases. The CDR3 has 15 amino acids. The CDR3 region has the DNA TGTGCCAGCAGTGTTGGACAGAGTTTCACCGGGGAGCTGTTTTTT. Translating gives CASSVGQSFTGELFF.